Listed below are T cell receptor beta chains from one sample, sequenced in a study of shared clonotypes between healthy human individuals. Data came from immunoSEQ multiplex PCR; TCRdb stores just in-frame clones and leaves some out. The data show millions of clones, approximately 92% seen once. The sequenced sample was naive CD4+ T cells sorted from blood. The receptors derive from a man younger than 35 in good health. Each CDR3 is given with its conserved first and last residue. The order of the fields is J gene, V gene, D gene, clone size, CDR3 DNA, CDR3 protein. The D gene is left open where the match is weak. Size tells how often a clone was seen (once, few, many) or the class of an expanded clone, and some rows leave it out.

J gene: TRBJ2-5; V gene: TRBV18; D gene: .; clone size: .; CDR3 DNA: TGTGCCAGCTCACTATTACGGGAGACCCAGTACTTC; CDR3 protein: CASSLLRETQYF
J gene: TRBJ2-6; V gene: TRBV18; D gene: .; clone size: .; CDR3 DNA: TGTGCCAGCTCACCACGGGGCTCTGGGGCCAACGTCCTGACTTTC; CDR3 protein: CASSPRGSGANVLTF
J gene: TRBJ1-2; V gene: TRBV5-1; D gene: .; clone size: .; CDR3 DNA: TGCGCCAGCAGCTTGGAAACAGGCTATGGCTACACCTTC; CDR3 protein: CASSLETGYGYTF
J gene: TRBJ1-1; V gene: TRBV18; D gene: TRBD1; clone size: .; CDR3 DNA: TGTGCCAGCTCACCTGGGACAGTAAACACTGAAGCTTTCTTT; CDR3 protein: CASSPGTVNTEAFF
J gene: TRBJ2-1; V gene: TRBV28; D gene: .; clone size: .; CDR3 DNA: TGTGCCAGCAGAGGGCCAGACTACAATGAGCAGTTCTTC; CDR3 protein: CASRGPDYNEQFF
J gene: TRBJ2-7; V gene: TRBV6-5; D gene: TRBD2; clone size: .; CDR3 DNA: TGTGCCAGCAGTTACCCGGGGGGCGAGCAGTACTTC; CDR3 protein: CASSYPGGEQYF
J gene: TRBJ1-2; V gene: TRBV9; D gene: .; clone size: .; CDR3 DNA: TGTGCCAGCAGCAAAAGGACGGATCCCTCCTATGGCTACACCTTC; CDR3 protein: CASSKRTDPSYGYTF
J gene: TRBJ2-1; V gene: TRBV7-2; D gene: .; clone size: .; CDR3 DNA: TGTGCCAGCAGCACGGGGCAGGGTAGAAATGAGCAGTTCTTC; CDR3 protein: CASSTGQGRNEQFF
J gene: TRBJ2-5; V gene: TRBV10-3; D gene: TRBD1; clone size: .; CDR3 DNA: TGTGCCATCAGTGAGCCGACAGGGGCGAAGGAGACCCAGTACTTC; CDR3 protein: CAISEPTGAKETQYF
J gene: TRBJ1-5; V gene: TRBV28; D gene: .; clone size: .; CDR3 DNA: TGTGCCAGCAGACCCGGGCAGGGCAATCAGCCCCAGCATTTT; CDR3 protein: CASRPGQGNQPQHF
J gene: TRBJ2-3; V gene: TRBV7-3; D gene: .; clone size: .; CDR3 DNA: TGTGCCAGCAGCTGGGGGCTTAGCACAGATACGCAGTATTTT; CDR3 protein: CASSWGLSTDTQYF
J gene: TRBJ1-4; V gene: TRBV30; D gene: .; clone size: .; CDR3 DNA: TGTGCCTGGAGTGCCGGGGTTCCTAATGAAAAACTGTTTTTT; CDR3 protein: CAWSAGVPNEKLFF
J gene: TRBJ2-2; V gene: TRBV5-1; D gene: TRBD2; clone size: once; CDR3 DNA: TGCGCCAGCAGCCTCCAACCTAGCGGGAGAAGCGGCGGGGAGCTGTTTTTT; CDR3 protein: CASSLQPSGRSGGELFF
J gene: TRBJ2-7; V gene: TRBV11-3; D gene: TRBD2; clone size: .; CDR3 DNA: TGTGCCAGCAGCACTCGGGAGGGAAAAGGCGAGCAGTACTTC; CDR3 protein: CASSTREGKGEQYF
J gene: TRBJ1-3; V gene: TRBV18; D gene: .; clone size: .; CDR3 DNA: TGTGCCAGCTCACCCGGACAGATCTACTCTGGAAACACCATATATTTT; CDR3 protein: CASSPGQIYSGNTIYF
J gene: TRBJ1-5; V gene: TRBV2; D gene: .; clone size: few; CDR3 DNA: TGTGCCAGCAGGGACAGTCAGGACCTCAATCAGCCCCAGCATTTT; CDR3 protein: CASRDSQDLNQPQHF
J gene: TRBJ2-1; V gene: TRBV14; D gene: .; clone size: .; CDR3 DNA: TGTGCCAGCAGCCAGAGGGTAGTCTGGCATGAGCAGTTCTTC; CDR3 protein: CASSQRVVWHEQFF
J gene: TRBJ1-3; V gene: TRBV10-1; D gene: .; clone size: .; CDR3 DNA: TGCGCCAGCAGTGAGTCGACGGGAACTGGAAACACCATATATTTT; CDR3 protein: CASSESTGTGNTIYF
J gene: TRBJ2-1; V gene: TRBV7-9; D gene: .; clone size: .; CDR3 DNA: TGTGCCAGCAGCTTCGGCATTAGCGCAGCCTACAATGAGCAGTTCTTC; CDR3 protein: CASSFGISAAYNEQFF
J gene: TRBJ2-7; V gene: TRBV30; D gene: .; clone size: .; CDR3 DNA: TGTGCCTGGAGTGTTCCCGGACAGAGGTTATCCTACGAGCAGTACTTC; CDR3 protein: CAWSVPGQRLSYEQYF
J gene: TRBJ1-1; V gene: TRBV2; D gene: .; clone size: .; CDR3 DNA: TGTGCCAGCAGTGCCAACCCGATCACTGAAGCTTTCTTT; CDR3 protein: CASSANPITEAFF
J gene: TRBJ2-3; V gene: TRBV27; D gene: TRBD2; clone size: .; CDR3 DNA: TGTGCCAGCAGTTTGGGTCGGGGGGGCCATACAGATACGCAGTATTTT; CDR3 protein: CASSLGRGGHTDTQYF
J gene: TRBJ2-3; V gene: TRBV11-2; D gene: TRBD2; clone size: .; CDR3 DNA: TGTGCCAGCAGAAGAACCGGGACTAGCATCACAGATACGCAGTATTTT; CDR3 protein: CASRRTGTSITDTQYF
J gene: TRBJ2-5; V gene: TRBV12-5; D gene: TRBD2; clone size: .; CDR3 DNA: TGTGCTAGTGGTTTATTTGCGGGAGCGGCAGAGACCCAGTACTTC; CDR3 protein: CASGLFAGAAETQYF
J gene: TRBJ1-5; V gene: TRBV6-1; D gene: .; clone size: .; CDR3 DNA: TGTGCCAGCAGTGAAGGGGGGGGCCAGCCCCAGCATTTT; CDR3 protein: CASSEGGGQPQHF
J gene: TRBJ2-7; V gene: TRBV2; D gene: .; clone size: .; CDR3 DNA: TGTGCCAGCAATCTCCGGGTGGGTTACCACGAGCAGTACTTC; CDR3 protein: CASNLRVGYHEQYF
J gene: TRBJ2-7; V gene: TRBV6-5; D gene: .; clone size: .; CDR3 DNA: TGCGCCAGCAGTGGGCCTTCCTACGAGCAGTACTTC; CDR3 protein: CASSGPSYEQYF
J gene: TRBJ1-1; V gene: TRBV6-6; D gene: .; clone size: .; CDR3 DNA: TGTGCCAGCAGCTTTGAAGTGGCTGAAGCTTTCTTT; CDR3 protein: CASSFEVAEAFF
J gene: TRBJ2-3; V gene: TRBV5-1; D gene: .; clone size: .; CDR3 DNA: TGCGCCAGCAGCTTGTACGGGGCTACAGATACGCAGTATTTT; CDR3 protein: CASSLYGATDTQYF
J gene: TRBJ1-4; V gene: TRBV4-1; D gene: TRBD1; clone size: .; CDR3 DNA: TGCGCCAGCAGCCCAGGGACAGTCGAAAAACTGTTTTTT; CDR3 protein: CASSPGTVEKLFF
J gene: TRBJ2-3; V gene: TRBV2; D gene: .; clone size: .; CDR3 DNA: TGTGCCAGCAGTACTCAAATGACAGATACGCAGTATTTT; CDR3 protein: CASSTQMTDTQYF
J gene: TRBJ2-1; V gene: TRBV30; D gene: TRBD2; clone size: .; CDR3 DNA: TGTGCCTGGACCATGGGGCTAGCGGGGTCGGATGAGCAGTTCTTC; CDR3 protein: CAWTMGLAGSDEQFF
J gene: TRBJ1-1; V gene: TRBV29-1; D gene: .; clone size: .; CDR3 DNA: TGCAGCGTTGGGACAGTAATGAACACTGAAGCTTTCTTT; CDR3 protein: CSVGTVMNTEAFF
J gene: TRBJ2-5; V gene: TRBV5-5; D gene: TRBD1; clone size: once; CDR3 DNA: TGTGCCAGCAGCTTGGAGACAGGGCCTCAAGAGACCCAGTACTTC; CDR3 protein: CASSLETGPQETQYF
J gene: TRBJ2-5; V gene: TRBV25-1; D gene: .; clone size: .; CDR3 DNA: TGTGCCAGCAGTGAATTAGGACAAACGCAGACCCAGTACTTC; CDR3 protein: CASSELGQTQTQYF
J gene: TRBJ1-6; V gene: TRBV5-1; D gene: TRBD1; clone size: few; CDR3 DNA: TGCGCCAGCAGTTTGGACAGGGTCGGTAATTCACCCCTCCACTTT; CDR3 protein: CASSLDRVGNSPLHF
J gene: TRBJ1-1; V gene: TRBV11-2; D gene: .; clone size: .; CDR3 DNA: TGTGCCAGCAGCTTAACAGGGATTAACACTGAAGCTTTCTTT; CDR3 protein: CASSLTGINTEAFF
J gene: TRBJ2-7; V gene: TRBV15; D gene: TRBD1; clone size: .; CDR3 DNA: TGTGCCACCAGCAGCCGGGACAGGGGAACGATTTCGCCTAGCTCCTACGAGCAGTACTTC; CDR3 protein: CATSSRDRGTISPSSYEQYF
J gene: TRBJ1-6; V gene: TRBV5-5; D gene: TRBD1; clone size: .; CDR3 DNA: TGTGCCAGCAGCTTGAGGACAGGGGTCGATTCACCCCTCCACTTT; CDR3 protein: CASSLRTGVDSPLHF
J gene: TRBJ2-7; V gene: TRBV5-1; D gene: TRBD2; clone size: .; CDR3 DNA: TGCGCCAGCAGCTTGGCCCCACCCGGGACTAGCGGGAACTACGAGCAGTACTTC; CDR3 protein: CASSLAPPGTSGNYEQYF
J gene: TRBJ1-6; V gene: TRBV5-1; D gene: TRBD1; clone size: .; CDR3 DNA: TGCGCCAGCAGCCCTACAGGGGCGACCAATTCACCCCTCCACTTT; CDR3 protein: CASSPTGATNSPLHF
J gene: TRBJ2-5; V gene: TRBV5-4; D gene: .; clone size: .; CDR3 DNA: TGTGCCAGCAGCTTGGTAGGACGCAGACAAGAGACCCAGTACTTC; CDR3 protein: CASSLVGRRQETQYF
J gene: TRBJ1-4; V gene: TRBV6-1; D gene: .; clone size: .; CDR3 DNA: TGTGCCAGCAGCCATACCTCTACCCTGGGTAATCTGTTTTTT; CDR3 protein: CASSHTSTLGNLFF
J gene: TRBJ2-3; V gene: TRBV5-1; D gene: .; clone size: .; CDR3 DNA: TGCGCCAGCAGCTTGGCTCGACTCCTAAGCACAGATACGCAGTATTTT; CDR3 protein: CASSLARLLSTDTQYF
J gene: TRBJ2-2; V gene: TRBV7-8; D gene: TRBD2; clone size: .; CDR3 DNA: TGTGCCAGCAGCGACCGACTAGCGGCTTCTACCGGGGAGCTGTTTTTT; CDR3 protein: CASSDRLAASTGELFF
J gene: TRBJ2-7; V gene: TRBV7-2; D gene: .; clone size: .; CDR3 DNA: TGTGCCAGCAGCTTAGTTCCTATTTCCTACGAGCAGTACTTC; CDR3 protein: CASSLVPISYEQYF
J gene: TRBJ2-7; V gene: TRBV28; D gene: .; clone size: .; CDR3 DNA: TGTGCCAGCTCTCGCTACGAGCAGTACTTC; CDR3 protein: CASSRYEQYF
J gene: TRBJ2-2; V gene: TRBV4-3; D gene: TRBD2; clone size: .; CDR3 DNA: TGCGCCAGCAGCCTGGGACTAGCGGTGAACACCGGGGAGCTGTTTTTT; CDR3 protein: CASSLGLAVNTGELFF
J gene: TRBJ2-5; V gene: TRBV5-6; D gene: .; clone size: .; CDR3 DNA: TGTGCCAGCAGCTTTGGGCAGGTTGAGACCCAGTACTTC; CDR3 protein: CASSFGQVETQYF
J gene: TRBJ1-1; V gene: TRBV7-8; D gene: .; clone size: .; CDR3 DNA: TGTGCCAGCAGCTACATGACAGGAGCTAACACTGAAGCTTTCTTT; CDR3 protein: CASSYMTGANTEAFF
J gene: TRBJ1-1; V gene: TRBV30; D gene: .; clone size: .; CDR3 DNA: TGTGCCTGGGGTGTACAAGACTACACTGAAGCTTTCTTT; CDR3 protein: CAWGVQDYTEAFF
J gene: TRBJ1-4; V gene: TRBV5-1; D gene: .; clone size: .; CDR3 DNA: TGCGCCAGCAGCCCTGGCCAGGATGCAACTAATGAAAAACTGTTTTTT; CDR3 protein: CASSPGQDATNEKLFF
J gene: TRBJ1-1; V gene: TRBV5-1; D gene: .; clone size: .; CDR3 DNA: TGCGCCAGCAGCTCGACTGTCCCGAACACTGAAGCTTTCTTT; CDR3 protein: CASSSTVPNTEAFF
J gene: TRBJ2-7; V gene: TRBV19; D gene: .; clone size: once; CDR3 DNA: TGTGCCAGTAGTCTGCAGGGGGGCCCCTACGAGCAGTACTTC; CDR3 protein: CASSLQGGPYEQYF
J gene: TRBJ2-7; V gene: TRBV6-5; D gene: TRBD2; clone size: .; CDR3 DNA: TGTGCCAGCAGACTGGGACTAGCGGGATCCTACGAGCAGTACTTC; CDR3 protein: CASRLGLAGSYEQYF
J gene: TRBJ1-2; V gene: TRBV6-1; D gene: .; clone size: .; CDR3 DNA: TGTGCCAGCAGTGAAAAGGGGCTGGGCGGCTACACCTTC; CDR3 protein: CASSEKGLGGYTF